The 14 T cell receptor beta chains presented below share a single source sample, sequenced in a study of CD8 T cells in Susac syndrome. Random hexamers primed reverse transcription of about 0.5 to 1 ug RNA. Using its own MiXCR run on the immunoSEQ multiplex PCR reads, TCRdb lists one record per CDR3 protein. Among approximately 210,000 distinct CDR3 sequences listed, about 96% were seen once. The sample consisted of CD4+ T cells from PBMCs. All receptors come from a human donor with multiple sclerosis.

The rearrangement links TRBV10-3 to TRBJ2-2, with a possible D match to TRBD2 (6 bases). V lost 10 bases and J lost 1, with 16 bases in between. Looked up from germline, CDR1 is ENHRY and CDR2 is SYGVKD. This CDR3 comprises 15 residues. The CDR3 region has the DNA TGTGCCACGCAGAGCGGGCCAGGGAACACCGGGGAGCTGTTTTTT. Translating it yields CATQSGPGNTGELFF.

The rearrangement links TRBV28 to TRBJ2-2, with no clear D. Trimming cost V 6 bases and J 6 bases, with 8 bases left between them. Germline V CDR1 and CDR2: MDHEN, SYDVKM. The CDR3 totals 12 residues. DNA of the CDR3: TGTGCCAGCAGCCCGCGGTCCGGGGAGCTGTTTTTT. Translation gives CASSPRSGELFF. The variable domain in full, with the rest retrieved from reference TRBV28 and TRBJ2-2, is DVKVTQSSRYLVKRTGEKVFLECVQDMDHENMFWYRQDPGLGLRLIYFSYDVKMKEKGDIPEGYSVSREKKERFSLILESASTNQTSMYLCASSPRSGELFFGEGSRLTVL.

The gene calls are TRBV7-9 and TRBJ1-2; the D is unclear. V dropped 5 bases and J dropped 6 bases, with 19 bases sitting between them. CDR1 and CDR2 (germline): SEHNR, FQNEAQ (reference sequence). CDR3 length: 15 amino acids. CDR3: CASSRSSGGFNGYTF. The CDR3 DNA reads TGTGCCAGCAGCCGCAGTTCGGGCGGTTTCAATGGCTACACCTTC. Combining the CDR3 with reference TRBV7-9 and TRBJ1-2 gives the whole variable domain DTGVSQNPRHKITKRGQNVTFRCDPISEHNRLYWYRQTLGQGPEFLTYFQNEAQLEKSRLLSDRFSAERPKGSFSTLEIQRTEQGDSAMYLCASSRSSGGFNGYTFGSGTRLTVV.

The gene calls are TRBV29-1 and TRBJ1-2; no reliable D call. Trimming took off 6 bases at V and 0 bases at J, with 11 bases between the two ends. There are 13 residues in the CDR3. Germline V CDR1 and CDR2: SQVTM, ANQGSEA. CDR3 sequence (DNA): TGCAGCGTCCTAAGCGCAGCTAACTATGGCTACACCTTC. Protein product: CSVLSAANYGYTF.

The chain recombines TRBV4-2 with TRBJ2-2, with D possibly called TRBD1 or TRBD2 (5 bases each). Germline assignment: CDR1 LGHNA and CDR2 YNFKEQ. This CDR3 comprises 17 residues. Trimming took 0 bases from V and 1 from J, leaving 12 bases between them. CDR3 coding DNA: TGTGCCAGCAGCCAAGAGACCGGGACCCTGAACACCGGGGAGCTGTTTTTT. It encodes CASSQETGTLNTGELFF.

This clonotype was seen just once. The V and J genes are TRBV29-1 and TRBJ2-4, with 7 bases identical to TRBD2. The CDR3 is 15 residues long. Germline CDR1 and CDR2: SQVTM and ANQGSEA. Losses at the gene ends were 0 bases for V and 5 bases for J; bases not matched to a gene: 7. The CDR3 region is CSVEEGGSGENIQYF. For the CDR3, the DNA is TGCAGCGTTGAAGAAGGTGGGAGCGGGGAAAACATTCAGTACTTC.

The chain joins TRBV20-1 to TRBJ2-7; D is unresolved. Trimming took 6 bases from V and 2 from J, leaving 8 bases between them. Germline values: CDR1 DFQATT, CDR2 SNEGSKA (reference sequence). This CDR3 is built from 11 residues. CDR3 amino acids: CSAPQAYEQYF. CDR3 nucleotide sequence: TGCAGTGCGCCGCAAGCCTACGAGCAGTACTTC.

The V gene is TRBV6-6, the J gene TRBJ2-2; D call uncertain. The CDR3 consists of 15 residues. V lost 0 bases and J lost 2, with 7 bases in between. Germline CDR1 reads MNHNY; CDR2 reads SVGAGI (reference sequence). The CDR3 loop reads CASSYSGGNTGELFF. Here the CDR3 DNA reads TGTGCCAGCAGTTACTCGGGCGGAAACACCGGGGAGCTGTTTTTT.

The V call is TRBV27, the J call TRBJ2-7, with D possibly TRBD2 on 5 matching bases. This CDR3 has 14 amino acids. The germline V gene has CDR1 MNHEY and CDR2 SMNVEV (reference sequence). V lost 6 bases and J 6 bases, leaving 18 bases between the germline ends. The CDR3 protein is CASRGPGFRSEQYF. The CDR3 DNA sequence: TGTGCCAGCAGAGGCCCGGGATTCCGGAGCGAGCAGTACTTC.

This chain connects TRBV12-3 or TRBV12-4 to TRBJ2-1, with 16 bases matching TRBD2. V shed 10 bases and J 6 bases; nucleotides not matched to a gene: 3. CDR3 length: 14 residues. CDR3 sequence reads: CATGTSGGANEQFF. As DNA, the CDR3 is TGTGCCACCGGGACTAGCGGGGGGGCCAATGAGCAGTTCTTC.

This clonotype was picked up one time. The chain has TRBV2 and TRBJ1-4; a weak D match, TRBD1 (5 bases). CDR3 length equals 15 residues. Trimming took off 1 base at V and 6 bases at J, with 12 bases between the two ends. Germline V CDR1 and CDR2: SNHLY, FYNNEI. CDR3 amino acids: CASSEERGGDEKLFF. CDR3 nucleotides: TGTGCCAGCAGTGAAGAACGAGGAGGGGATGAAAAACTGTTTTTT. Looking up the rest from reference TRBV2 and TRBJ1-4 gives the full variable domain: EPEVTQTPSHQVTQMGQEVILRCVPISNHLYFYWYRQILGQKVEFLVSFYNNEISEKSEIFDDQFSVERPDGSNFTLKIRSTKLEDSAMYFCASSEERGGDEKLFFGSGTQLSVL.

This chain links TRBV3-1 with TRBJ2-2; D remains ambiguous. Trimming pared 6 bases from V and 6 bases from J, leaving 11 bases between. CDR1 is LGHDT and CDR2 is YNNKEL in the germline V gene (reference sequence). This CDR3 region has 13 residues. The CDR3 sequence: CASRKASPGELFF. The CDR3 DNA follows: TGTGCCAGCAGGAAAGCATCCCCCGGGGAGCTGTTTTTT.

The chain carries TRBV6-1 and TRBJ1-6; 8 nucleotides agree with TRBD1. The germline CDR1 and CDR2 sequences are MNHNS and SASEGT. The CDR3 contains 14 residues. J gave up 6 bases and V 4 bases, and 2 bases lay outside the gene matches. CDR3: CASSGGQVNSPLHF. The CDR3 nucleotides are TGTGCCAGCAGTGGGGGACAGGTTAATTCACCCCTCCACTTT.

The chain recombines TRBV7-3 with TRBJ2-3, with TRBD2 identical over 7 bases. The germline V gene has CDR1 SGHTA and CDR2 FQGTGA. This CDR3 is 16 amino acids long. Trimming at V came to 5 bases and at J to 0 bases, leaving 8 bases not matched to a gene. The CDR3 DNA follows: TGTGCCAGCAGCCGGGGGAGCGGGACTAGCACAGATACGCAGTATTTT. Translating it yields CASSRGSGTSTDTQYF. The variable domain in full, completed from reference TRBV7-3 and TRBJ2-3, reads GAGVSQTPSNKVTEKGKYVELRCDPISGHTALYWYRQSLGQGPEFLIYFQGTGAADDSGLPNDRFFAVRPEGSVSTLKIQRTERGDSAVYLCASSRGSGTSTDTQYFGPGTRLTVL.